The T cell receptor (beta chain) under discussion was sequenced for a study of CD8 T cells in ankylosing spondylitis. Study observations and caveats: Made up of eight highly homologous variants, a TCR beta motif appeared characteristic of ankylosing spondylitis blood.

TCRdb processed the 5' RACE reads anew with MiXCR; each CDR3 protein has one entry. The sample holds 250,000 or so distinct CDR3 sequences, 8% to 11% seen once. Germline-derived CDR1 and CDR2 are MGHDK and SYGVNS. The CDR3 is 16 amino acids. The ends lost 4 bases at V and 3 bases at J; junction bases unmatched: 9. Only a few counts were recorded for this clonotype. What it binds is not known. This TCR was recovered from a male donor with ankylosing spondylitis or in good health (not recorded which). The chain is built from TRBV25-1 and TRBJ2-3, with 8 bases matching TRBD2. Input material: blood, either unsorted or a sorted T cell fraction (not recorded which). CDR3 residues: CASSGEREQGTDTQYF. DNA for the CDR3: TGTGCCAGCAGTGGTGAGCGGGAGCAGGGTACAGATACGCAGTATTTT.